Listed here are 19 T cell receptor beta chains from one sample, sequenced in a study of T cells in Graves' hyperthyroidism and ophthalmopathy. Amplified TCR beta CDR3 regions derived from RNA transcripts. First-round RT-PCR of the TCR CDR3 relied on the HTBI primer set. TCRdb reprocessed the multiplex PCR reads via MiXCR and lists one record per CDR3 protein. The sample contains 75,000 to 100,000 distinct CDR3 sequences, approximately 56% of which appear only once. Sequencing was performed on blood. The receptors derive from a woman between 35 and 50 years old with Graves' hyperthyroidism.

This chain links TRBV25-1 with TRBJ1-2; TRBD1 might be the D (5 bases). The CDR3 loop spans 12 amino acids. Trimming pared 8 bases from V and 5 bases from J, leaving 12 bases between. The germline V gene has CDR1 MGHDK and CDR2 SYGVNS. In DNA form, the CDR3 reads TGTGCCAGCTACGGGACGAGGTATGGCTACACCTTC. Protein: CASYGTRYGYTF.

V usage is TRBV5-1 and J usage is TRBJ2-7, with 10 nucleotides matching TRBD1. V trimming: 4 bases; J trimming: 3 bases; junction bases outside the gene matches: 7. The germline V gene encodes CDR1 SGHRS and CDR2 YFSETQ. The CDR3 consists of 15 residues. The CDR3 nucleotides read TGCGCCAGCAGCAACCGGGACAGGGGTCACTACGAGCAGTACTTC. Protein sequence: CASSNRDRGHYEQYF. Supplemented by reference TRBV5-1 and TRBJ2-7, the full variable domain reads KAGVTQTPRYLIKTRGQQVTLSCSPISGHRSVSWYQQTPGQGLQFLFEYFSETQRNKGNFPGRFSGRQFSNSRSEMNVSTLELGDSALYLCASSNRDRGHYEQYFGPGTRLTVT.

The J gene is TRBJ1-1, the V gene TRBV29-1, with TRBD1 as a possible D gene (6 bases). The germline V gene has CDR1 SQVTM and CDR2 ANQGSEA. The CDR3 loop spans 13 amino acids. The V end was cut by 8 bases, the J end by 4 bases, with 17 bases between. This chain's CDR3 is CSSYSGRGTEAFF. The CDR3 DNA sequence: TGCAGCAGTTACTCTGGCAGGGGCACTGAAGCTTTCTTT.

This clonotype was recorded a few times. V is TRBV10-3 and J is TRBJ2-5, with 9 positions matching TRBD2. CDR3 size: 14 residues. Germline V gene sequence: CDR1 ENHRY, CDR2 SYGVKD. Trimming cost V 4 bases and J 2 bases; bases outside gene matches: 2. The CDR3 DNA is TGTGCCATCAGTGGAGCGGGAGGACAAGAGACCCAGTACTTC. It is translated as CAISGAGGQETQYF.

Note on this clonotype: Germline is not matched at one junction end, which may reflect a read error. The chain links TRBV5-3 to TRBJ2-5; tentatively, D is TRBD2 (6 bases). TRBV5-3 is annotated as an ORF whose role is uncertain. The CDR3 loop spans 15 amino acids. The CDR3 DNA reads TGTGCCAGCAGCTCCGACGGGGGATCCCGAGAGACCCAGTACTTC. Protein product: CASSSDGGSRETQYF.

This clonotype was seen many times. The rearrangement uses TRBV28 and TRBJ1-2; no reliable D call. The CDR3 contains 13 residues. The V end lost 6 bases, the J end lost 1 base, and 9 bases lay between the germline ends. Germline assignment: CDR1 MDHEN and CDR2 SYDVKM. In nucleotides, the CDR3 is TGTGCCAGCAGCGGGAGTGTTAACTATGGCTACACCTTC. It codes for CASSGSVNYGYTF.

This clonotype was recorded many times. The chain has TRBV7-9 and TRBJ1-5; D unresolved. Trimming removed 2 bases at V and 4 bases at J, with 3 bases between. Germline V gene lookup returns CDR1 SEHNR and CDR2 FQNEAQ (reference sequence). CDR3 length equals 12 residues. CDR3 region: CASSLPNQPQHF. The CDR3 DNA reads TGTGCCAGCAGCTTACCGAATCAGCCCCAGCATTTT.

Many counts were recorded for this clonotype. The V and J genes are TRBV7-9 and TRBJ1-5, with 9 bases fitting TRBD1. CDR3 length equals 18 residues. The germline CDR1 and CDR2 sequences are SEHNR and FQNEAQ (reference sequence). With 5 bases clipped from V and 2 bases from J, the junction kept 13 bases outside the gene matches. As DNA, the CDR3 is TGTGCCAGCAGCCCTAGTCCCGGGACAGGGTTCGGCAATCAGCCCCAGCATTTT. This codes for CASSPSPGTGFGNQPQHF. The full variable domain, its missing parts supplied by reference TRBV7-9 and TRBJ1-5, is DTGVSQNPRHKITKRGQNVTFRCDPISEHNRLYWYRQTLGQGPEFLTYFQNEAQLEKSRLLSDRFSAERPKGSFSTLEIQRTEQGDSAMYLCASSPSPGTGFGNQPQHFGDGTRLSIL.

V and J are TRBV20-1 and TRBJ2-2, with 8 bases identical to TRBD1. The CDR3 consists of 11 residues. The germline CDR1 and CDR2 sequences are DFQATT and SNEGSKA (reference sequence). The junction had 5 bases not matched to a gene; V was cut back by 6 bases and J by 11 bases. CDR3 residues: CSATGQGELFF. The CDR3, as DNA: TGCAGTGCAACCGGACAGGGAGAGCTGTTTTTT.

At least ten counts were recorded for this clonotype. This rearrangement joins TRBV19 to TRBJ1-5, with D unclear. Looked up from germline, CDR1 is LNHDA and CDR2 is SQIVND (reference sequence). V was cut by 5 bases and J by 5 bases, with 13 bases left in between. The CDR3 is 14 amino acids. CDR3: CASSRTVGHQPQHF. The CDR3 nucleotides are TGTGCCAGTAGTCGGACTGTCGGGCATCAGCCCCAGCATTTT.

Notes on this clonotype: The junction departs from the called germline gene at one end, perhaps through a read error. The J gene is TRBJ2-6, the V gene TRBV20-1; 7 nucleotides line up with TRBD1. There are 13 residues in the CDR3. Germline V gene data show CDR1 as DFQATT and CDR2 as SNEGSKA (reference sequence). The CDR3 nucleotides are TGCAGTGCTAGTAAGTGGGACAGTAACACTGAAGCTTTC. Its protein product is CSASKWDSNTEAF.

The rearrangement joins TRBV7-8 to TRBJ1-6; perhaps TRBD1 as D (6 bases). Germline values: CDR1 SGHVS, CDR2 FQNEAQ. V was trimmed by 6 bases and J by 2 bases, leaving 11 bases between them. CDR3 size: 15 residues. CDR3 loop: CASRSDRTYNSPLHF. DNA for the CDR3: TGTGCCAGCAGGTCAGACAGGACCTATAATTCACCCCTCCACTTT.

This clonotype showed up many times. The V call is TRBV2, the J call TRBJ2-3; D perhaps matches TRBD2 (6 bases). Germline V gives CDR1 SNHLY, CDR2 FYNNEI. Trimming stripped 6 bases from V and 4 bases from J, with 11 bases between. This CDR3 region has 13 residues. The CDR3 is CASSAGRSDTQYF. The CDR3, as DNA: TGTGCCAGCAGCGCGGGACGGTCAGATACGCAGTATTTT.

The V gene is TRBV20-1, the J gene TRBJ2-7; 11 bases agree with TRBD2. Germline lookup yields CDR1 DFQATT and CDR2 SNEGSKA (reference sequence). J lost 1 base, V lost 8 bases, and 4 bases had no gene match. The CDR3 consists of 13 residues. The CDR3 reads CSSGLAGSYEQYF. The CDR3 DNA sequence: TGCAGTTCTGGACTAGCGGGTTCCTACGAGCAGTACTTC.

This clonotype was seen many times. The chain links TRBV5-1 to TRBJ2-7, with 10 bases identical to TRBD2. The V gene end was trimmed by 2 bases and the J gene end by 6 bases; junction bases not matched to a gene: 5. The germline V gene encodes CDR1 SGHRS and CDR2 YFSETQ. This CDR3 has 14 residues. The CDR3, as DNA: TGCGCCAGCAGCTTCGGGCTAGCGGGAGCCGAGCAGTACTTC. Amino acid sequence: CASSFGLAGAEQYF.

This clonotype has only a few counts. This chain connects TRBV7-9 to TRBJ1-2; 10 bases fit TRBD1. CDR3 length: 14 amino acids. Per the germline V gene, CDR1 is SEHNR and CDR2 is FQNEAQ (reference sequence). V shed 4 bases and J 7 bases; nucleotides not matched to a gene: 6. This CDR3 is CASSSGTGAGGYTF. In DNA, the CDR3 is TGTGCCAGCAGCTCCGGGACAGGGGCGGGTGGCTACACCTTC.

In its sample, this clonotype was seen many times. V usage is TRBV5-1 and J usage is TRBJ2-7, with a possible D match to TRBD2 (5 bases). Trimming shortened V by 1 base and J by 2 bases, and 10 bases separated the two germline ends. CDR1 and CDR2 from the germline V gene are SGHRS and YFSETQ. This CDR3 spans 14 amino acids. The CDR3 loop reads CASSLTSGAYEQYF. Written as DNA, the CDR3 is TGCGCCAGCAGCTTGACTAGTGGAGCCTACGAGCAGTACTTC.

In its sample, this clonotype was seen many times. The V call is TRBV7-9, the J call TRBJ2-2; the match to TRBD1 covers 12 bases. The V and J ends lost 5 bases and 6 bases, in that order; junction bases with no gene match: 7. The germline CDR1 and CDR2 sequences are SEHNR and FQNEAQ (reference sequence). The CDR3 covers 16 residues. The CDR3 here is CASSHTGTGGSGELFF. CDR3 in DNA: TGTGCCAGCAGCCATACCGGGACAGGGGGCTCCGGGGAGCTGTTTTTT.

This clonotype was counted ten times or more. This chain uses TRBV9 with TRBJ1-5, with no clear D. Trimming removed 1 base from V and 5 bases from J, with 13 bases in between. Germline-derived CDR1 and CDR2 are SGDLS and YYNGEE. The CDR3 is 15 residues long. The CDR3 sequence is CASSVHPGVDQPQHF. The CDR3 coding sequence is TGTGCCAGCAGCGTACATCCGGGCGTCGATCAGCCCCAGCATTTT.